These T cell receptor beta chains were read from a single sample in a study of blood T cell repertoires in COVID-19. The protocol was immunoSEQ multiplex PCR, while the TCRdb copy is restricted to in-frame clones and leaves out a portion. The table has about 180,000 clones, about 87% seen once; the top ten hold roughly 3.7%. The sample comprised peripheral blood. These receptors all come from a woman under 40 with acute or convalescent COVID-19. CDR3s include the opening cysteine and the closing phenylalanine or tryptophan. A D gene is named only where the DNA matches it firmly. A clone size is listed for some rows: how often the clone was seen (once, few, many), or a class if it is expanded.

abundance: few; v_gene: TRBV7-9; j_gene: TRBJ2-1; d_gene: TRBD2; CDR3nt: TGTGCCAGCAGCCCTAGCGGGAGCTCCTACAATGAGCAGTTCTTC; CDR3aa: CASSPSGSSYNEQFF
abundance: .; v_gene: TRBV12-3/TRBV12-4; j_gene: TRBJ2-7; d_gene: .; CDR3nt: TGTGCCAGCGGTAGAAGCGAAAAGCAGTACTTC; CDR3aa: CASGRSEKQYF
abundance: .; v_gene: TRBV5-6; j_gene: TRBJ2-5; d_gene: .; CDR3nt: TGTGCCAGCCAATCGGGACTCACTATCCAAGAGACCCAGTACTTC; CDR3aa: CASQSGLTIQETQYF
abundance: few; v_gene: TRBV2; j_gene: TRBJ2-7; d_gene: TRBD2; CDR3nt: TGTGCCAGCAGTCTTGGGACTAGCGGGAGGAGCGAGCAGTACTTC; CDR3aa: CASSLGTSGRSEQYF
abundance: .; v_gene: TRBV18; j_gene: TRBJ1-1; d_gene: .; CDR3nt: TGTGCCAGTTCGGGATCAGGACCGAACACTGAAGCTTTCTTT; CDR3aa: CASSGSGPNTEAFF
abundance: .; v_gene: TRBV10-3; j_gene: TRBJ2-4; d_gene: TRBD1; CDR3nt: TGTGCCATCTGGACAGGGGTCCCCAAAAACATTCAGTACTTC; CDR3aa: CAIWTGVPKNIQYF
abundance: .; v_gene: TRBV15; j_gene: TRBJ2-1; d_gene: .; CDR3nt: TGTGCCACCAGAGAGGGGGGGAATGAGCAGTTCTTC; CDR3aa: CATREGGNEQFF
abundance: .; v_gene: TRBV14; j_gene: TRBJ1-1; d_gene: .; CDR3nt: TGTGCCAGCAGCCAAGATGAGGAGAGGATGCAGGGAATCGGGTACACTGAAGCTTTCTTT; CDR3aa: CASSQDEERMQGIGYTEAFF
abundance: .; v_gene: TRBV28; j_gene: TRBJ1-4; d_gene: TRBD1; CDR3nt: TGTGCCAGCAGTTCACCGGGACAGGGCGAAAAACTGTTTTTT; CDR3aa: CASSSPGQGEKLFF
abundance: .; v_gene: TRBV18; j_gene: TRBJ1-5; d_gene: .; CDR3nt: TGTGCCAGCTCACCATACGGAGGTTTTGACCAGCCCCAGCATTTT; CDR3aa: CASSPYGGFDQPQHF
abundance: .; v_gene: TRBV5-8; j_gene: TRBJ1-2; d_gene: .; CDR3nt: TGTGCCAGCAGCCCGTGGACAGCTATTAACTATGGCTACACCTTC; CDR3aa: CASSPWTAINYGYTF
abundance: .; v_gene: TRBV24-1; j_gene: TRBJ2-1; d_gene: TRBD2; CDR3nt: TGTGCCACCAGTGATTATAGCGGGAGCACATACAATGAGCAGTTCTTC; CDR3aa: CATSDYSGSTYNEQFF
abundance: once; v_gene: TRBV29-1; j_gene: TRBJ1-3; d_gene: .; CDR3nt: TGCAGCGTTCTTCGGAGTGGAGCTAGAAACACCATATATTTT; CDR3aa: CSVLRSGARNTIYF
abundance: many; v_gene: TRBV28; j_gene: TRBJ2-1; d_gene: .; CDR3nt: TGTGCCAGCACCACGACTAGACGCGAGCAGTTCTTC; CDR3aa: CASTTTRREQFF
abundance: .; v_gene: TRBV9; j_gene: TRBJ2-1; d_gene: .; CDR3nt: TGTGCCAGCAGCGCGGCGGGGCGGTGGTTCTTC; CDR3aa: CASSAAGRWFF
abundance: .; v_gene: TRBV3-1/TRBV3-2; j_gene: TRBJ2-2; d_gene: TRBD1; CDR3nt: TGTGCCAGCAGCTTGACAGGGGGCCGTCGTGGCACCGGGGAGCTGTTTTTT; CDR3aa: CASSLTGGRRGTGELFF
abundance: .; v_gene: TRBV11-3; j_gene: TRBJ2-3; d_gene: TRBD1; CDR3nt: TGTGCCAGCAGCCCCCCTGTCGGAGCAGGGGGCTTCACAGATACGCAGTATTTT; CDR3aa: CASSPPVGAGGFTDTQYF
abundance: .; v_gene: TRBV5-1; j_gene: TRBJ2-2; d_gene: .; CDR3nt: TGCGCCAGTAAGTTGGGGCCGAACACCGGGGAGCTGTTTTTT; CDR3aa: CASKLGPNTGELFF
abundance: .; v_gene: TRBV19; j_gene: TRBJ1-2; d_gene: .; CDR3nt: TGTGCCAGTACCGGGGTGACGAGAGGCTACACCTTC; CDR3aa: CASTGVTRGYTF
abundance: .; v_gene: TRBV24-1; j_gene: TRBJ1-5; d_gene: TRBD1; CDR3nt: TGTGCCACCAGTGACCGACAGGGGGGTCAGCCCCAGCATTTT; CDR3aa: CATSDRQGGQPQHF
abundance: few; v_gene: TRBV4-1; j_gene: TRBJ2-5; d_gene: TRBD2; CDR3nt: TGCGCCAGCAGCCTACGGGTAGCGGGAGGGCCGCAGATAGAGACCCAGTACTTC; CDR3aa: CASSLRVAGGPQIETQYF
abundance: .; v_gene: TRBV11-3; j_gene: TRBJ2-5; d_gene: TRBD2; CDR3nt: TGTGCCAGCAGCCCGGGGCGGGGTAGCGGGGCGTCGGGGGAGACCCAGTACTTC; CDR3aa: CASSPGRGSGASGETQYF
abundance: .; v_gene: TRBV20-1; j_gene: TRBJ2-7; d_gene: .; CDR3nt: TGCAGTGCTGCACAGAACTACGAGCAGTACTTC; CDR3aa: CSAAQNYEQYF
abundance: .; v_gene: TRBV24-1; j_gene: TRBJ2-1; d_gene: .; CDR3nt: TGTGCCACCAGTTCATTACAGGCCACTAACCACAATGAGCAGTTCTTC; CDR3aa: CATSSLQATNHNEQFF
abundance: .; v_gene: TRBV28; j_gene: TRBJ2-1; d_gene: TRBD2; CDR3nt: TGTGCCAGCAGTTTATGGACTAGCGGGAGTAATGAGCAGTTCTTC; CDR3aa: CASSLWTSGSNEQFF
abundance: .; v_gene: TRBV28; j_gene: TRBJ2-1; d_gene: .; CDR3nt: TGTGCCAGCAGTTTACTAGGCAATGAGCAGTTCTTC; CDR3aa: CASSLLGNEQFF
abundance: .; v_gene: TRBV28; j_gene: TRBJ1-5; d_gene: .; CDR3nt: TGTGCCAGCAGAGATATTGGGGGGGGGTTTCAGCCCCAGCATTTT; CDR3aa: CASRDIGGGFQPQHF
abundance: .; v_gene: TRBV6-2/TRBV6-3; j_gene: TRBJ1-1; d_gene: .; CDR3nt: TGTGCCAGCAGTTACGTCGCTGAAGCTTTCTTT; CDR3aa: CASSYVAEAFF
abundance: .; v_gene: TRBV30; j_gene: TRBJ1-2; d_gene: .; CDR3nt: TGTGCCCAAGGCGCGGGGGGAAGTGGCTACACCTTC; CDR3aa: CAQGAGGSGYTF
abundance: few; v_gene: TRBV15; j_gene: TRBJ2-1; d_gene: .; CDR3nt: TGTGCCACCAGCAGAGAACCGGGACAGGGAAGAGGGGTAGCGGGAGTCAATGAGCAGTTCTTC; CDR3aa: CATSREPGQGRGVAGVNEQFF
abundance: once; v_gene: TRBV28; j_gene: TRBJ2-7; d_gene: TRBD1; CDR3nt: TGTGCCAGCAGTCGTAGACAGGGATATAGGCAGTACTTC; CDR3aa: CASSRRQGYRQYF
abundance: .; v_gene: TRBV7-9; j_gene: TRBJ2-6; d_gene: .; CDR3nt: TGTGCCAGCAGCTTCGGGGAAGTCTCTGGGGCCAACGTCCTGACTTTC; CDR3aa: CASSFGEVSGANVLTF
abundance: .; v_gene: TRBV9; j_gene: TRBJ1-2; d_gene: TRBD1; CDR3nt: TGTGCCAGCAGCGCCACGGGACAGGGAGGACATGGCTACACCTTC; CDR3aa: CASSATGQGGHGYTF
abundance: .; v_gene: TRBV21-1; j_gene: TRBJ1-2; d_gene: .; CDR3nt: TGTGCCAGCAGCCGAATTAAGAGGGACAGGGGGCCTAATTCCTATGGCTACACCTTC; CDR3aa: CASSRIKRDRGPNSYGYTF